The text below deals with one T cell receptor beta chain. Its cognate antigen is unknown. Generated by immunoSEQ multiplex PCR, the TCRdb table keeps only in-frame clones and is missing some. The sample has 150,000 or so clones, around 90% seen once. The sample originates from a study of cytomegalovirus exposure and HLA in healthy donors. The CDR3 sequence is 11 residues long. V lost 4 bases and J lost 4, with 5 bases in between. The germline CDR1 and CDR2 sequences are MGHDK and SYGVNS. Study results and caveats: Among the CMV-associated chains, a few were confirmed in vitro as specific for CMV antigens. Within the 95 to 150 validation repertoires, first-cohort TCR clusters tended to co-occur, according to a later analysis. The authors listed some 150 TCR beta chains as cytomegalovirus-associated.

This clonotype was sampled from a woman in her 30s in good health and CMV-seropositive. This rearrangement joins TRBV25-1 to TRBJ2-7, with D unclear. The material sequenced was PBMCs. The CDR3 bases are TGTGCCAGCAGTGCCCTTTACGAGCAGTACTTC. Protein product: CASSALYEQYF.